The T cell receptor beta chain described here comes from a study of post-analysis software for immune sequencing data (dated by TCRdb to 2015 to 2017). With respect to the entire study: Recorded disease courses included relapsing-remitting, secondary progressive and progressive-relapsing multiple sclerosis, with some patients lacking subtype annotation. The multiple sclerosis patient repertoires were compared with 11 previously published healthy control repertoires from donors aged roughly 6 to 27 years. A subset of samples was prepared in parallel using single-end sample barcoding, then pooled and co-amplified after Illumina adapter ligation. What the research found in general, with its limitations: The control group was slightly older than the multiple sclerosis patient group. Strong co-clustering of samples prepared in the same batch was shown by direct clustering with F measure, prompting a batch-effect correction. Compared with controls, multiple sclerosis patients had significantly lower normalized Chao1 diversity, a finding suggesting substantial peripheral T-cell clonal expansion. Significantly higher frequencies in patients than in controls were found for roughly 5 TRBV segments, including TRBV5-6, TRBV5-1 and TRBV20-1.

Looking up the germline V gene yields CDR1 MNHEY and CDR2 SVGEGT. Reading from cysteine to phenylalanine, the CDR3 counts 18 amino acids. Only the CDR3 DNA stays, 54 bases, in frame from base 1. Unmatched junction bases come to 13, with V trimmed by 2 bases and J by 2 bases. The library was generated by PCR. Sequencing took place on an Illumina HiSeq 2500. To reduce PCR and sequencing biases, unique molecular identifiers were incorporated into the TCR beta cDNA libraries. Some 500,000 cDNA molecules were obtained per 1 to 10 million input T cells, so each molecule approximated one T cell. The patient libraries were prepared and sequenced using the same protocol as the earlier healthy control dataset. Within a given batch, samples were prepared together, multiplexed and sequenced on the same HiSeq lane. In the source study's methods: MIGEC was used to process the raw barcoded reads, and molecular identifier groups with only a single read were discarded before consensus assembly and CDR3 extraction. Clonotype tables were post-analysed with VDJtools, and diversity was normalized by down-sampling all datasets to the smallest sample size. In repertoire overlap clustering, CDR3 amino acid sequences, but not nucleotide sequences, were matched to correct batch-related cross-sample contamination. TCRdb reanalyzed the raw reads on its own, using fastp at Q25 for trimming and MiXCR for clone calling, and kept in-frame beta chains. Each entry merges the rows of one CDR3 protein and shows their most common DNA and genes. TCRdb's processing, not the authors', yielded these V and J calls. This sample is represented by some 690,000 distinct CDR3 sequences; roughly 27% of them were singletons. The ten biggest clones cover roughly 0.54% of the sample.

To demonstrate the VDJtools post-analysis software, TCR beta repertoires were profiled from the peripheral blood of about 13 young patients with multiple sclerosis. The multiple sclerosis patients were children and adolescents ranging in age from about 6 to 17 years. This clonotype came up a few times. The target of this receptor is not known. It has no much larger one-base neighbor in the sample; base qualities were not kept. The sequence is built from TRBV6-2 or TRBV6-3 and TRBJ2-7; TRBD2 aligns with 9 central bases. This sequence was found in a girl aged 10-17 years with multiple sclerosis. Input material: blood. The CDR3 region has the sequence CASSYGRLAGSKTYEQYF. In nucleotide form, the sequence is TGTGCCAGCAGTTACGGTCGGCTAGCGGGATCCAAGACCTACGAGCAGTACTTC.